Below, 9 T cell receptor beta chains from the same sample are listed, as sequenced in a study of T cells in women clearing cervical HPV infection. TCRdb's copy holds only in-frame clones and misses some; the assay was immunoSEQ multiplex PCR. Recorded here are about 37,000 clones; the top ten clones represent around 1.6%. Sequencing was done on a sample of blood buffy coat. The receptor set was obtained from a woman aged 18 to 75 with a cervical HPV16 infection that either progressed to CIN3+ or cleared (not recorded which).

The CDR3 region is CSATAGTGNQPQHF. CDR3 DNA (partial): TGCAGTGCTACGGCCGGGACAGGCAATCAGCCC. V gene TRBV20-1 combines with J gene TRBJ1-5; 7 bases match TRBD1. The read ends 3 residues early relative to the CDR3; the germline J gene fills the gap. V dropped 4 bases and J dropped 2; count of bases not matched to a gene: 5. The CDR3 consists of 14 residues. Looked up from germline, CDR1 is DFQATT and CDR2 is SNEGSKA (reference sequence).

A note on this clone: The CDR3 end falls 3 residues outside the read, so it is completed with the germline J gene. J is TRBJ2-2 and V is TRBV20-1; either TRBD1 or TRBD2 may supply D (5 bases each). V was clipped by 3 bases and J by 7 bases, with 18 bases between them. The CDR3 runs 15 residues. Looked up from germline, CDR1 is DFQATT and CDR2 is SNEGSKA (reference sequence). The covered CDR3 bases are TGCAGTGCTAGGATGGACAACAAGGGGAGCGGGGAG. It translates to CSARMDNKGSGE. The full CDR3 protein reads CSARMDNKGSGELFF.

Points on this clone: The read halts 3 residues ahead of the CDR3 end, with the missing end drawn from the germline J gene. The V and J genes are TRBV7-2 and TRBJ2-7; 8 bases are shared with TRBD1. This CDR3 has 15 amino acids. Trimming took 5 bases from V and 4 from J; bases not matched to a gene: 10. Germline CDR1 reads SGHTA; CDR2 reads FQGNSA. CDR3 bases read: TGTGCCAGCAGCCGGCAGGGGGCTTCCTCTTACGAG. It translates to CASSRQGASSYE. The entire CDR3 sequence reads CASSRQGASSYEQYF.

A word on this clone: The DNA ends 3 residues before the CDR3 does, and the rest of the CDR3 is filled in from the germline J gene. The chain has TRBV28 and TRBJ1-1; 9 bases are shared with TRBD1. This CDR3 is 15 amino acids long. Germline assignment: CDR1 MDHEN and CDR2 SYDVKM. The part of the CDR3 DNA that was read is TGTGCCAGCAGTTTAGGAGGGACAGGGAAATTGGAG. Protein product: CASSLGGTGKLE. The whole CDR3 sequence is CASSLGGTGKLEAFF. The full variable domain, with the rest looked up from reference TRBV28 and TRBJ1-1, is DVKVTQSSRYLVKRTGEKVFLECVQDMDHENMFWYRQDPGLGLRLIYFSYDVKMKEKGDIPEGYSVSREKKERFSLILESASTNQTSMYLCASSLGGTGKLEAFFGQGTRLTVV.

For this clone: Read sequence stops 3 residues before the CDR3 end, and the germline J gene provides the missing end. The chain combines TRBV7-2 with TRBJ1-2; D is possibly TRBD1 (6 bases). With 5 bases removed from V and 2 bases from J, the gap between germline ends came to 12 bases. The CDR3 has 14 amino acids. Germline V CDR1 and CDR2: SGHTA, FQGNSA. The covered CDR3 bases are TGTGCCAGCAGCCCCGACAGGAGGAACTATGGC. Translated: CASSPDRRNYG. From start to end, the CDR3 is CASSPDRRNYGYTF.

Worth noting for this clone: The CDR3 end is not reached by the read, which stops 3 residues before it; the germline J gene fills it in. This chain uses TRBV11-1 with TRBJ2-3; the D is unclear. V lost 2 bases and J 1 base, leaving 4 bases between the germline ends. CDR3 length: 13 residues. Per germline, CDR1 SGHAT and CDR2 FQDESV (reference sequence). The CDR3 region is CASSLPGTDTQYF. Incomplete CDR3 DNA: TGTGCCAGCAGCTTACCAGGCACAGATACG. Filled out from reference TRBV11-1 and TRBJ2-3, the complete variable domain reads EAEVAQSPRYKITEKSQAVAFWCDPISGHATLYWYRQILGQGPELLVQFQDESVVDDSQLPKDRFSAERLKGVDSTLKIQPAELGDSAMYLCASSLPGTDTQYFGPGTRLTVL.

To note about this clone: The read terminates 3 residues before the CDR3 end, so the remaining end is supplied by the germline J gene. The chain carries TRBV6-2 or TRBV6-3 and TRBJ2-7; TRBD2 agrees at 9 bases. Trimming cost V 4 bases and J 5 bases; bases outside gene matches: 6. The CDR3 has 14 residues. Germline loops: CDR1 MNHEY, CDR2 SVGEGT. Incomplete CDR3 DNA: TGTGCCAGCAGTTTTAGCGGGAGCGGGAACGAG. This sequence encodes CASSFSGSGNE. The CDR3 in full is CASSFSGSGNEQYF.

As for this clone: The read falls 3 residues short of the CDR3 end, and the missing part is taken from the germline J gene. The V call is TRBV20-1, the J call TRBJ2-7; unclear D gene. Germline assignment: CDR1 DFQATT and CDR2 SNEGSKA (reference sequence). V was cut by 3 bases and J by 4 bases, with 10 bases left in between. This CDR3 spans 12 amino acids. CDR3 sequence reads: CSASNSQYEQYF. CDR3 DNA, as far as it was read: TGCAGTGCTAGTAACAGCCAATACGAG.

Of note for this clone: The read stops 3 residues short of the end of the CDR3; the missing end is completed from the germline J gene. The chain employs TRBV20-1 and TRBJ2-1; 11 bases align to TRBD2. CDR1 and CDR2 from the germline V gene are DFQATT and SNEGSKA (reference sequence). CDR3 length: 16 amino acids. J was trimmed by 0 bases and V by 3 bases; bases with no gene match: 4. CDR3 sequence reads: CSASGTSGSSYNEQFF. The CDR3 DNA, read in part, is TGCAGTGCTAGCGGGACTAGCGGAAGCTCCTACAATGAG.